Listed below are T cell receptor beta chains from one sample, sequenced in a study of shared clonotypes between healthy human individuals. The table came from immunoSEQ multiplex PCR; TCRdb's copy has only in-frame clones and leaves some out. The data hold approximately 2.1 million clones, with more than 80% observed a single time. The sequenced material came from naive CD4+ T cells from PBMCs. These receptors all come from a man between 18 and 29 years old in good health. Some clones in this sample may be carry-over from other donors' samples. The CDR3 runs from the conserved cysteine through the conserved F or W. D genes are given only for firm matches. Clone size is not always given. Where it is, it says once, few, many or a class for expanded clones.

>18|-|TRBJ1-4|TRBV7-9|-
CASSLSMGPPPGAEKLFF
TGTGCCAGCAGCCTATCAATGGGGCCCCCGCCAGGGGCTGAAAAACTGTTTTTT
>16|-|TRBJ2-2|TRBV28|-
CASSLVEGSGAGELFF
TGTGCCAGCAGTTTAGTGGAGGGAAGCGGCGCCGGGGAGCTGTTTTTT
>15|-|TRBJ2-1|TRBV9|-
CASSGRGSAYNEQFF
TGTGCCAGCAGCGGGAGAGGATCGGCCTACAATGAGCAGTTCTTC
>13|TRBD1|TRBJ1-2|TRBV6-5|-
CASSWDRNYGYTF
TGTGCCAGCAGTTGGGACAGAAACTATGGCTACACCTTC
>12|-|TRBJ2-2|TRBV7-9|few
CASSSDRLELFF
TGTGCCAGCAGCTCAGACAGGTTGGAGCTGTTTTTT
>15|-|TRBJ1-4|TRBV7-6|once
CASRAGRGTNEKLFF
TGTGCCAGCAGGGCCGGGAGGGGCACTAATGAAAAACTGTTTTTT
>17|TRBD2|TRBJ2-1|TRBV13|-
CASSRPALGLAGNEQFF
TGTGCCAGCAGCCGCCCCGCCCTTGGACTAGCGGGGAATGAGCAGTTCTTC
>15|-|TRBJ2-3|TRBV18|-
CASSWAGQQVDTQYF
TGTGCCAGCTCATGGGCGGGACAGCAGGTAGATACGCAGTATTTT
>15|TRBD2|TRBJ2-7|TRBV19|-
CASSAPGLAPYEQYF
TGTGCCAGTAGTGCCCCGGGACTAGCCCCATACGAGCAGTACTTC
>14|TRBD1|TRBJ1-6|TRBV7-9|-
CASSPGQGYSPLHF
TGTGCCAGCAGCCCGGGACAGGGTTATTCACCCCTCCACTTT
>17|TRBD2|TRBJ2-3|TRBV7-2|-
CASSLARLAGNTDTQYF
TGTGCCAGCAGCTTAGCGAGGCTAGCGGGAAACACAGATACGCAGTATTTT